Sequencing of this T cell receptor (beta chain) was carried out in a study of OX40 agonist ivuxolimab in advanced cancers. Looking at the study overall: Prior anti-PD-1, anti-PD-L1 or anti-CTLA-4 therapy was allowed; more than 30% had some.

Germline V gene sequence: CDR1 SGHVS, CDR2 FQNEAQ. With V trimmed by 1 base and J by 0 bases, 2 bases remained unmatched. The CDR3 is 16 amino acids. The protocol was immunoSEQ multiplex PCR, while the TCRdb copy is restricted to in-frame clones and leaves out a portion. The sample records about 79,000 clones, 90% being singletons. The TCR was taken from an adult with an advanced solid tumor such as melanoma, head and neck, liver or kidney cancer. The sample in question was CD4+ or CD8+ T cells sorted from blood, obtained in a trial of the OX40 agonist ivuxolimab. This sequence joins TRBV7-8 and TRBJ2-2, with 7 bases identical to TRBD1. CDR3 in DNA: TGTGCCAGCAGCTTAGTGGGACAGCCGAACACCGGGGAGCTGTTTTTT. This encodes CASSLVGQPNTGELFF.